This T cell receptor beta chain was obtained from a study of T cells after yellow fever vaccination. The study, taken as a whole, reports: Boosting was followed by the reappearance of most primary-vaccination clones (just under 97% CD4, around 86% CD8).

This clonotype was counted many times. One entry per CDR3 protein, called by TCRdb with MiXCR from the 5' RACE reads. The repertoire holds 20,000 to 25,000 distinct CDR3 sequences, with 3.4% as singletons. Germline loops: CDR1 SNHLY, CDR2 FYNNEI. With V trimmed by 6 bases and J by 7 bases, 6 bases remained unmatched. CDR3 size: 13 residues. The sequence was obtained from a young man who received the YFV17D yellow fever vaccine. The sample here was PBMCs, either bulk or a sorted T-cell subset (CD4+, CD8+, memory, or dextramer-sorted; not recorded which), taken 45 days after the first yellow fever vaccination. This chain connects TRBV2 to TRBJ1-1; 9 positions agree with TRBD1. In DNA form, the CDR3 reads TGTGCCAGCAGCCCACAGGGGGCCGTTGAAGCTTTCTTT. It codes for CASSPQGAVEAFF. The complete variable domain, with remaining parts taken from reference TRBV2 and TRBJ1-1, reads EPEVTQTPSHQVTQMGQEVILRCVPISNHLYFYWYRQILGQKVEFLVSFYNNEISEKSEIFDDQFSVERPDGSNFTLKIRSTKLEDSAMYFCASSPQGAVEAFFGQGTRLTVV.